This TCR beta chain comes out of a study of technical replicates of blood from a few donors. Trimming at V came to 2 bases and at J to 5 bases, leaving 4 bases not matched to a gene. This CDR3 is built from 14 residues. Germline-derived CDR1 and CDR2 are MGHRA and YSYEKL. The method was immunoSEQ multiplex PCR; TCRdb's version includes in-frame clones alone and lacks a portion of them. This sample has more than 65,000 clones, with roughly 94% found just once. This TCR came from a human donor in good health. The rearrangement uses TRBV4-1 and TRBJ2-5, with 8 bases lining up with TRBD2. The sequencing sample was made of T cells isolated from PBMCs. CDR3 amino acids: CASSQTPGGETQYF. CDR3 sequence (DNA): TGCGCCAGCAGCCAAACCCCGGGGGGGGAGACCCAGTACTTC.